This T cell receptor (beta chain) was identified in a study of blood T cell repertoires in COVID-19. CDR3 length equals 15 residues. Germline lookup yields CDR1 LGHDT and CDR2 YNNKEL (reference sequence). With 1 base removed from V and 0 bases from J, the gap between germline ends came to 8 bases. Clones were read by immunoSEQ multiplex PCR, and TCRdb kept only the in-frame ones, dropping some. The sample shows about 150,000 clones, roughly four fifths of them seen only once. This receptor was obtained from a woman aged 80 or over with acute or convalescent COVID-19. The sequenced sample consisted of peripheral blood. V and J are TRBV3-1 (or the pseudogene TRBV3-2) and TRBJ2-3; D remains unclear. Here the CDR3 DNA reads TGTGCCAGCAGCCAAGCGAGGCGGAGCACAGATACGCAGTATTTT. Translated, it gives CASSQARRSTDTQYF.